A selection of T cell receptor beta chains follows, all from one sample in a study of beta chain features in type 1 diabetes. Sequencing used immunoSEQ multiplex PCR; TCRdb keeps in-frame clones, though not all of them. Seen here are 300,000 to 400,000 clones, 8% observed once, and the top ten hold approximately 0.47%. The sample comprised central memory CD4+ T cells from blood. These receptors originate from a woman aged 18-29 years in good health. Both conserved end residues are part of each CDR3. D genes are given only for firm matches. Size values are once, few and many counts, or a class for expanded clones, and some rows have none.

DNA: TGTGCCAGCAGCTCTACAGGGGGTTATGGCTACACCTTC
CDR3: CASSSTGGYGYTF
J: TRBJ1-2
size: few
V: TRBV7-6
D: TRBD1

DNA: TGTGCCAGCAGTTATCGACAGTATGGCTACACCTTC
CDR3: CASSYRQYGYTF
J: TRBJ1-2
size: .
V: TRBV6-5
D: .

DNA: TGTGCCAGCTCACCCAAAGGGGCAACGAACACTGAAGCTTTCTTT
CDR3: CASSPKGATNTEAFF
J: TRBJ1-1
size: .
V: TRBV18
D: .

DNA: TGCAGCGTAATAATCGTGCTAGCGGGTTTGAACAATGAGCAGTTCTTC
CDR3: CSVIIVLAGLNNEQFF
J: TRBJ2-1
size: .
V: TRBV29-1
D: TRBD2

DNA: TGCGCCAGCAGCCAAGATTTCTTCGCCTCTGGGGCCAACGTCCTGACTTTC
CDR3: CASSQDFFASGANVLTF
J: TRBJ2-6
size: .
V: TRBV4-3
D: .

DNA: TGCGCCAGCAGCCAAGAACAGGGATTCGAGCAGTTCTTC
CDR3: CASSQEQGFEQFF
J: TRBJ2-1
size: .
V: TRBV4-3
D: .

DNA: TGCGCCAGCAGCTCTGGACAGGGCCCCCAAGAGACCCAGTACTTC
CDR3: CASSSGQGPQETQYF
J: TRBJ2-5
size: few
V: TRBV5-1
D: TRBD1

DNA: TGTGCCAGCAACTTAGCGGGAGGCAACATTCAGTACTTC
CDR3: CASNLAGGNIQYF
J: TRBJ2-4
size: few
V: TRBV6-6
D: TRBD2

DNA: TGCGCCAGCAGCTTGGCGGCCGGGGATGAAAAACTGTTTTTT
CDR3: CASSLAAGDEKLFF
J: TRBJ1-4
size: few
V: TRBV5-1
D: .

DNA: TGTGCCAGCAGTCAGGACTTGTTGTCCAGTCAGCCCCAGCATTTT
CDR3: CASSQDLLSSQPQHF
J: TRBJ1-5
size: few
V: TRBV6-5
D: .

DNA: TGTGCCAGCAGTACACGGCAGACCCAGTACTTC
CDR3: CASSTRQTQYF
J: TRBJ2-5
size: few
V: TRBV2
D: .

DNA: TGTGCCAGCAGTTTGGACAGCTACAATGAGCAGTTCTTC
CDR3: CASSLDSYNEQFF
J: TRBJ2-1
size: .
V: TRBV7-6
D: .

DNA: TGTGCCAGCAGCTTAGATGGGGACAGGGGCGCTGAAGCTTTCTTT
CDR3: CASSLDGDRGAEAFF
J: TRBJ1-1
size: .
V: TRBV7-9
D: TRBD1

DNA: TGTGCCAGTTCCAAGGCGGTCAAAACCTACGAGCAGTACTTC
CDR3: CASSKAVKTYEQYF
J: TRBJ2-7
size: many
V: TRBV6-6
D: .

DNA: TGTGCCAGCTCACCAGGGGACGGTTTTCCTCTCCACTTT
CDR3: CASSPGDGFPLHF
J: TRBJ1-6
size: few
V: TRBV18
D: .

DNA: TGCAGCGTTGATGGGAGTATGGGATTGGGAGATACGCAGTATTTT
CDR3: CSVDGSMGLGDTQYF
J: TRBJ2-3
size: .
V: TRBV29-1
D: .

DNA: TGTGCCAGCAGAGGCAGGGGGTCCTACAATGAGCAGTTCTTC
CDR3: CASRGRGSYNEQFF
J: TRBJ2-1
size: .
V: TRBV2
D: TRBD1

DNA: TGTGCCAGCAGTTTATCGGGCCAAGAGACCCAGTACTTC
CDR3: CASSLSGQETQYF
J: TRBJ2-5
size: few
V: TRBV28
D: .

DNA: TGTGCCAGCAGCCCGCGGGATGACAGAACCTCAAACTATGGCTACACCTTC
CDR3: CASSPRDDRTSNYGYTF
J: TRBJ1-2
size: .
V: TRBV4-2
D: .

DNA: TGTGCCAGCAGTGGGACCACTGAAGCTTTCTTT
CDR3: CASSGTTEAFF
J: TRBJ1-1
size: few
V: TRBV6-5
D: .

DNA: TGCAGCGTTGAGGGGCTAGATCGAACAGATACGCAGTATTTT
CDR3: CSVEGLDRTDTQYF
J: TRBJ2-3
size: few
V: TRBV29-1
D: .

DNA: TGTGCCAGCAGTCGGACAGGGCAAAACATTCAGTACTTC
CDR3: CASSRTGQNIQYF
J: TRBJ2-4
size: many
V: TRBV6-6
D: TRBD1

DNA: TGTGCCAGCAGCTTAATGGCAGGGGCTGGGAATGAGCAGTTCTTC
CDR3: CASSLMAGAGNEQFF
J: TRBJ2-1
size: .
V: TRBV7-9
D: .

DNA: TGTGCCAGCAGTCGAGTCAATGAGCAGTTCTTC
CDR3: CASSRVNEQFF
J: TRBJ2-1
size: .
V: TRBV28
D: .

DNA: TGTGCCAGCAGTGCGGGGGGGTCCCTCACTAATGAAAAACTGTTTTTT
CDR3: CASSAGGSLTNEKLFF
J: TRBJ1-4
size: few
V: TRBV28
D: .

DNA: TGTGCCAGCAGCTTCTGGCAGGGTCCCTACGAGCAGTACTTC
CDR3: CASSFWQGPYEQYF
J: TRBJ2-7
size: .
V: TRBV6-1
D: .

DNA: TGTGCCAGTGGCCACGACAGCTCTGGGGCCAACGTCCTGACTTTC
CDR3: CASGHDSSGANVLTF
J: TRBJ2-6
size: .
V: TRBV19
D: .

DNA: TGCAGCGTTCAGGACAGGCTCTCTGGAAACACCATATATTTT
CDR3: CSVQDRLSGNTIYF
J: TRBJ1-3
size: .
V: TRBV29-1
D: TRBD1

DNA: TGCGCCAGCAGGGCTGGGACAGGGGCGACACAAGAGACCCAGTACTTC
CDR3: CASRAGTGATQETQYF
J: TRBJ2-5
size: few
V: TRBV5-1
D: TRBD1

DNA: TGTGCCAGCAGCGTAGGGCCCGGTGAAAAACTGTTTTTT
CDR3: CASSVGPGEKLFF
J: TRBJ1-4
size: .
V: TRBV9
D: .

DNA: TGTGCCAGCAGCCAAGATCCAGCGGGAGGTGGAAATGAGCAGTTCTTC
CDR3: CASSQDPAGGGNEQFF
J: TRBJ2-1
size: few
V: TRBV4-2
D: TRBD2

DNA: TGTGCCAGCAGCTTGGTTGTGACTAGCGGGAGCGACGATGAGCAGTTCTTC
CDR3: CASSLVVTSGSDDEQFF
J: TRBJ2-1
size: many
V: TRBV5-4
D: TRBD2

DNA: TGTGCCAGCAGCTTAATGTTACTAGCGGGAGAAAATGAGCAGTTCTTC
CDR3: CASSLMLLAGENEQFF
J: TRBJ2-1
size: few
V: TRBV11-2
D: TRBD2

DNA: TGTGCCAGTAGTCCGAGGACGGGTCAGCCCCAGCATTTT
CDR3: CASSPRTGQPQHF
J: TRBJ1-5
size: .
V: TRBV19
D: .

DNA: TGCGCCAGCAGCACCGGGACTGGAGAGTACAATGAGCAGTTCTTC
CDR3: CASSTGTGEYNEQFF
J: TRBJ2-1
size: few
V: TRBV5-1
D: .

DNA: TGTGCCAGCAGCCCCGAGAAAAAACTGTTTTTT
CDR3: CASSPEKKLFF
J: TRBJ1-4
size: .
V: TRBV7-9
D: .

DNA: TGTGCCAGCAGCCAATCAGGCAACACTGAAGCTTTCTTT
CDR3: CASSQSGNTEAFF
J: TRBJ1-1
size: many
V: TRBV16
D: .

DNA: TGTGCCAGCAGCCCCAGGCGGGGGGGAGTAGGGGAGCTGTTTTTT
CDR3: CASSPRRGGVGELFF
J: TRBJ2-2
size: .
V: TRBV7-9
D: TRBD2

DNA: TGTGCCAGCAGTTTGATGGACTATGGCTACACCTTC
CDR3: CASSLMDYGYTF
J: TRBJ1-2
size: .
V: TRBV28
D: .

DNA: TGTGCCAGCAGCTTTACCGCCACACGAGGGGAGCAGTACTTC
CDR3: CASSFTATRGEQYF
J: TRBJ2-7
size: .
V: TRBV7-2
D: .

DNA: TGTGCCAGCAGGTCGACAGGGGTCGGGACCCAGTACTTC
CDR3: CASRSTGVGTQYF
J: TRBJ2-5
size: few
V: TRBV6-1
D: TRBD1